This TCR beta chain was documented in a study of regulatory T cells in long-lasting Graves disease. TCR beta libraries were built with iRepertoire HTBI primers and Arm-PCR of CDR3 regions. Using its own MiXCR run on the multiplex PCR reads, TCRdb lists one record per CDR3 protein. The sample lists under 450,000 distinct CDR3 sequences; around 20% were seen once. Specified time point: persistent/refractory GD, antithyroid drugs over 5 years with positive TRAb. From RNA extracted from PBMCs, the TCR library was made. EDTA tubes held 7 to 9 milliliters of peripheral blood from each patient. This CDR3 contains 13 residues. CDR1 is GTSNPN, CDR2 SVGIG, per germline (reference sequence). The V and J ends lost 5 bases and 6 bases respectively, with 16 bases between them. This clonotype was seen only a few times.

The V gene is TRBV30, the J gene TRBJ2-5; D is tentatively TRBD1 or TRBD2 (6 bases each). The receptor's source is a female donor with Graves disease. The sequencing used peripheral blood mononuclear cells (PBMCs), collected when the disease was refractory, from a patient treated with antithyroid drugs. The CDR3 loop is CAWEKGGAKTQYF. The CDR3 bases are TGTGCCTGGGAAAAGGGGGGCGCGAAGACCCAGTACTTC.